What follows are 27 T cell receptor beta chains derived from one specimen sequenced in a study of T-cell memory formation after mild COVID-19. TCRdb used MiXCR to reprocess the 5' RACE reads, holding one entry per CDR3 protein. The sample has some 180,000 distinct CDR3 sequences; 13% are singletons. Input material: PBMCs or a T cell subset sorted from them (not recorded which). These receptors all stem from a man between 18 and 29 years old who had mild COVID-19 (a few samples of this study predate the infection). Cell type and time point are not known.

This clonotype was counted only a few times. V gene TRBV28 combines with J gene TRBJ2-7; 9 positions agree with TRBD1. Trimming removed 5 bases from V and 0 bases from J; junction bases left unmatched: 23. The CDR3 covers 21 residues. The germline gives CDR1 MDHEN, CDR2 SYDVKM. This CDR3 reads CASSPYPDRGTRLFSSYEQYV. The CDR3 DNA sequence: TGTGCCAGCAGTCCATACCCCGACAGGGGGACGAGACTCTTCAGCTCCTACGAGCAGTACGTC.

V usage is TRBV24-1 and J usage is TRBJ1-1; D gene unclear. The V gene lost 1 base and the J gene lost 7 bases, with 12 bases spanning the gap. The CDR3 covers 14 residues. Germline CDR1 reads KGHDR; CDR2 reads SFDVKD. CDR3 residues: CATSDLRDLNEAFF. In nucleotides, the CDR3 is TGTGCCACCAGTGATTTACGCGACCTCAATGAAGCTTTCTTT.

There are a few counts of this clonotype. The V call is TRBV20-1, the J call TRBJ2-5, with D uncertain. There are 12 residues in the CDR3. Trimming left V 1 base short and J 1 base short, with 4 bases between. Germline CDR1 reads DFQATT; CDR2 reads SNEGSKA (reference sequence). CDR3 residues: CSARGIQETQYF. CDR3 in DNA: TGCAGTGCTAGAGGCATCCAAGAGACCCAGTACTTC.

The rearrangement links TRBV4-3 to TRBJ1-3; D gene uncertain. The V and J ends lost 1 base and 6 bases respectively, with 13 bases between them. Germline lookup yields CDR1 LGHNA and CDR2 YSLEER. The CDR3 extends over 15 amino acids. The CDR3 loop is CASSQGGFLENTIYF. The CDR3 region has the DNA TGCGCCAGCAGCCAAGGAGGGTTCCTGGAAAACACCATATATTTT.

The chain employs TRBV12-3 or TRBV12-4 and TRBJ2-2, with D uncertain. CDR3 length equals 15 residues. V lost 3 bases and J 7 bases, leaving 15 bases between the germline ends. Written as DNA, the CDR3 is TGTGCCAGCAGTTTGGGTCCAATCCGCGTCGGGGAGCTGTTTTTT. Amino acids: CASSLGPIRVGELFF.

V is TRBV5-4 and J is TRBJ2-2; TRBD2 matches 8 bases. This CDR3 has 17 amino acids. J lost 4 bases, V lost 3 bases, and 11 bases had no gene match. CDR1 SGHNT and CDR2 YYREEE come from the germline V gene (reference sequence). The CDR3 DNA is TGTGCCAGCAGCTCACCCTCGGGCAGCGGGGGCACCGGGGAGCTGTTTTTT. This codes for CASSSPSGSGGTGELFF.

This clonotype was counted only a few times. The CDR3 region is CASSDGRETQYF. In DNA form, the CDR3 reads TGTGCCAGCAGTGATGGTAGAGAGACCCAGTACTTC. This chain uses TRBV2 with TRBJ2-5; D gene ambiguous. With 3 bases removed from V and 4 bases from J, the gap between germline ends came to 6 bases. The germline V gene has CDR1 SNHLY and CDR2 FYNNEI. The CDR3 is made up of 12 amino acids.

This chain links TRBV9 with TRBJ1-4; 8 nucleotides line up with TRBD1. The CDR3 has 14 residues. Germline V CDR1 and CDR2: SGDLS, YYNGEE. Losses at the gene ends were 3 bases for V and 10 bases for J; bases not matched to a gene: 8. Here the CDR3 DNA reads TGTGCCAGCAGCGAGGGGGGACAGGTTGCAAAACTGTTTTTT. Its protein is CASSEGGQVAKLFF.

The V and J genes are TRBV5-1 and TRBJ2-2, with TRBD1 matching 11 bases. This CDR3 spans 16 amino acids. The germline gives CDR1 SGHRS, CDR2 YFSETQ. Unmatched junction bases numbered 6, after V lost 4 bases and J lost 4 bases. The CDR3 coding sequence is TGCGCCAGCAGCCGAGGGGGACAGGGGGTCACCGGGGAGCTGTTTTTT. This encodes CASSRGGQGVTGELFF.

This clonotype has only a few counts. The chain joins TRBV27 to TRBJ2-4; 7 nucleotides align to TRBD1. V lost 3 bases, J lost 11 bases, and 7 bases stayed unmatched. CDR3 size: 13 residues. Germline V gives CDR1 MNHEY, CDR2 SMNVEV (reference sequence). The CDR3 here is CASSFSGTVLQYF. DNA for the CDR3: TGTGCCAGCAGTTTCTCCGGGACAGTTCTTCAGTACTTC.

J is TRBJ2-7 and V is TRBV20-1, with D perhaps TRBD1 (6 bases). Trimming left V 3 bases short and J 6 bases short, with 21 bases between. Per the germline V gene, CDR1 is DFQATT and CDR2 is SNEGSKA (reference sequence). The CDR3 is 15 amino acids. CDR3 sequence: CSASRGTVPVGEQYF. In DNA form, the CDR3 reads TGCAGTGCTAGTAGGGGGACGGTCCCTGTCGGCGAGCAGTACTTC.

V is TRBV7-9 and J is TRBJ2-1; weak D call: TRBD1 (5 bases). Per germline, CDR1 SEHNR and CDR2 FQNEAQ (reference sequence). CDR3 length: 11 residues. V lost 3 bases to trimming and J lost 10 bases, with 7 bases between them. The CDR3 is CASSLDTEQFF. The CDR3 DNA is TGTGCCAGCAGCTTGGACACGGAGCAGTTCTTC.

V gene TRBV5-5 combines with J gene TRBJ2-1; D possibly corresponds to TRBD2 (6 bases). Trimming pared 4 bases from V and 3 bases from J, leaving 11 bases between. This CDR3 has 14 amino acids. CDR1 and CDR2 (germline): SGHKS, YYEKEE (reference sequence). CDR3 region: CASSPRGVYNEQFF. Here the CDR3 DNA reads TGTGCCAGCAGCCCGCGGGGTGTCTACAATGAGCAGTTCTTC. The whole variable domain, filled in from reference TRBV5-5 and TRBJ2-1, reads DAGVTQSPTHLIKTRGQQVTLRCSPISGHKSVSWYQQVLGQGPQFIFQYYEKEERGRGNFPDRFSARQFPNYSSELNVNALLLGDSALYLCASSPRGVYNEQFFGPGTRLTVL.

The chain links TRBV7-7 to TRBJ2-1, with D possibly matching TRBD2 (7 bases). Germline V CDR1 and CDR2: SSHAT, FNYEAQ (reference sequence). V was shortened by 1 base and J by 8 bases, with 15 bases between the two germline ends. The CDR3 runs 15 residues. The CDR3 DNA sequence: TGTGCCAGCAGCTTAGGGCGGGGGCAGAGTTATGAGCAGTTCTTC. Residues: CASSLGRGQSYEQFF.

This rearrangement joins TRBV7-6 to TRBJ1-2; D is perhaps TRBD1 (5 bases). The CDR3 has 14 residues. Germline V CDR1 and CDR2: SGHVS, FNYEAQ. Trimming took 5 bases from V and 5 from J, leaving 15 bases between them. CDR3 protein: CASSRGGTEYGYTF. Written as DNA, the CDR3 is TGTGCCAGCAGCCGAGGCGGGACGGAATATGGCTACACCTTC.

This clonotype was found many times. The CDR3 region has the DNA TGTGCCAGCAGCTTCGGACTAGCAGGCAATAATTCACCCCTCCACTTT. Translating gives CASSFGLAGNNSPLHF. The rearrangement uses TRBV7-9 and TRBJ1-6; no clear D gene. Germline V lookup: CDR1 SEHNR, CDR2 FQNEAQ (reference sequence). This CDR3 has 16 amino acids. Trimming removed 3 bases at V and 5 bases at J, with 14 bases between.

The table lists this clonotype with a few counts. This CDR3 reads CASSFLTEYGYTF. The CDR3 DNA follows: TGCGCCAGCAGCTTCCTGACGGAATATGGCTACACCTTC. V and J are TRBV5-1 and TRBJ1-2; D is ambiguous. Germline CDR1 and CDR2: SGHRS and YFSETQ. V shed 2 bases and J shed 5 bases, with 10 bases lying between them. This CDR3 spans 13 amino acids.

V gene TRBV15 combines with J gene TRBJ2-7; no firm D call. CDR1 is LNHNV, CDR2 YYDKDF, per germline (reference sequence). The length of the CDR3 is 13 residues. V shed 3 bases and J shed 6 bases, with 12 bases lying between them. CDR3 protein: CATSSGVLGEQYF. The CDR3 DNA sequence: TGTGCCACCAGCAGTGGGGTGCTGGGCGAGCAGTACTTC.

The chain employs TRBV6-1 and TRBJ2-1, with 13 bases aligning to TRBD2. CDR3 size: 15 residues. Losses at the gene ends were 6 bases for V and 7 bases for J; bases not matched to a gene: 6. Germline V gene lookup returns CDR1 MNHNS and CDR2 SASEGT. CDR3 DNA sequence: TGTGCCAGCAGGGCCGGGACTAGCGGGGCGAATGAGCAGTTCTTC. This sequence encodes CASRAGTSGANEQFF.

CDR3 bases: TGTGCCAGCTCACCAAGGACAGGGGTCGAGCAGTACGTC. Its translation: CASSPRTGVEQYV. The chain combines TRBV18 with TRBJ2-7; TRBD1 agrees at 9 bases. CDR1 is KGHSH, CDR2 LQKENI, per germline. This CDR3 is built from 13 residues. Losses at the gene ends were 2 bases for V and 6 bases for J; bases not matched to a gene: 2.

This clonotype appeared a few times. CDR3 coding DNA: TGTGCCAGCAGCTCGCACGGGACAGACTACAGAAATGGCTACACCTTC. Its protein is CASSSHGTDYRNGYTF. The V call is TRBV28, the J call TRBJ1-2; the match to TRBD1 covers 7 bases. V shed 6 bases and J 6 bases; nucleotides not matched to a gene: 16. CDR1 is MDHEN, CDR2 SYDVKM, per germline. The CDR3 extends over 16 amino acids.

The rearrangement uses TRBV12-3 or TRBV12-4 and TRBJ2-1; D remains ambiguous. V dropped 5 bases and J dropped 1 base, with 9 bases sitting between them. The CDR3 covers 14 residues. The CDR3 coding sequence is TGTGCCAGCAGTCCCTTGCGGTCCTACAATGAGCAGTTCTTC. It encodes CASSPLRSYNEQFF.

Many counts were recorded for this clonotype. The chain couples TRBV7-8 to TRBJ2-3; 13 nucleotides match TRBD2. V was pared by 5 bases and J by 2 bases, with 19 bases of the junction left unmatched. The length of the CDR3 is 21 residues. The germline V gene has CDR1 SGHVS and CDR2 FQNEAQ. This CDR3 is CASSPQRTSGGPAGITDTQYF. CDR3 DNA: TGTGCCAGCAGCCCGCAAAGGACTAGCGGGGGCCCCGCCGGAATCACAGATACGCAGTATTTT.

A few counts support this clonotype. The chain carries TRBV7-3 and TRBJ2-3; 8 positions match TRBD2. Per the germline V gene, CDR1 is SGHTA and CDR2 is FQGTGA. J was trimmed by 3 bases and V by 4 bases; bases with no gene match: 3. This CDR3 is built from 14 residues. The CDR3 DNA reads TGTGCCAGCAGCTCCGGACTAGCAACAGATACGCAGTATTTT. Encoded protein: CASSSGLATDTQYF.

In this sample, this clonotype turned up a few times. The V and J genes are TRBV7-6 and TRBJ2-4; the D gene is possibly TRBD2 (5 bases). Trimming pared 5 bases from V and 0 bases from J, leaving 17 bases between. This CDR3 region has 17 residues. Germline V lookup: CDR1 SGHVS, CDR2 FNYEAQ. CDR3 DNA sequence: TGTGCCAGCAGCAGGCCCCGAGGGAATCTAGCCAAAAACATTCAGTACTTC. The encoded protein is CASSRPRGNLAKNIQYF.

The chain uses TRBV24-1 and TRBJ2-5, with 12 bases that match TRBD1. CDR3 length equals 16 residues. Trimming at V came to 3 bases and at J to 5 bases, leaving 6 bases not matched to a gene. Germline values: CDR1 KGHDR, CDR2 SFDVKD. The DNA for the CDR3 is TGTGCCACCAGTGATCCCGGGACAGGGGGCCGTGAGACCCAGTACTTC. It encodes CATSDPGTGGRETQYF.

This clonotype turned up a few times. This rearrangement joins TRBV5-1 to TRBJ2-6; D gene ambiguous. This CDR3 region has 17 residues. V was clipped by 4 bases and J by 0 bases, with 14 bases between them. CDR1 SGHRS and CDR2 YFSETQ come from the germline V gene. CDR3 in amino acids: CASSPYGSHSGANVLTF. In nucleotides, the CDR3 is TGCGCCAGCAGCCCCTACGGATCCCACTCTGGGGCCAACGTCCTGACTTTC.